This T cell receptor (beta chain) was sequenced in a study of T cell repertoires in cytomegalovirus infection. Study-wide results and caveats: Frequencies of public TCR beta families were cumulated, and this identified carriers of CMV plus the relevant HLA. Clonotype analysis showed dominance of the ex vivo response by HLA-C-restricted CMV-specific TCR beta clonotypes.

This clonotype was seen repeatedly, ten times or more. Its antigen remains unidentified. This CDR3 has 15 amino acids. Losses at the gene ends were 6 bases for V and 9 bases for J; bases not matched to a gene: 8. TCRdb re-called the reads with MiXCR, one entry per CDR3 protein. Counted here are fewer than 550,000 distinct CDR3 sequences, about 11% occurring once; the ten biggest clones make up roughly a tenth. The V gene is TRBV12-3 or TRBV12-4, the J gene TRBJ2-1, with TRBD2 identical over 13 bases. The source material was PBMCs. The sequence was obtained from a human donor in good health (CMV status not recorded). Some clones in this sample may be carry-over from other donors' samples. The CDR3 protein is CASSELAGGVGEQFF. The CDR3 coding sequence is TGTGCCAGCAGCGAACTAGCGGGGGGGGTGGGTGAGCAGTTCTTC.